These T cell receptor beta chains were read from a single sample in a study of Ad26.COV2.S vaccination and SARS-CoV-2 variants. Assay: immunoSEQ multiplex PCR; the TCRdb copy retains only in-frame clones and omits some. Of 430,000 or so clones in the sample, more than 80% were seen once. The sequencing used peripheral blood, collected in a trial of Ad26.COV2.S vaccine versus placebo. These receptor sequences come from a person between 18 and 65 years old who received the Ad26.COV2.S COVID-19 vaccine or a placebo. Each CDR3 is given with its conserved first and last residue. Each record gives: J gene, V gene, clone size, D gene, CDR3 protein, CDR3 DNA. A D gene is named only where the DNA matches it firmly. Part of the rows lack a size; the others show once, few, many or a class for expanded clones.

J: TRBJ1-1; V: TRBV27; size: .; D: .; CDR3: CASSLSIGGNTEAFF; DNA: TGTGCCAGCAGTTTATCGATAGGGGGGAACACTGAAGCTTTCTTT
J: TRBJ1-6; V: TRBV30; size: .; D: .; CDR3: CAWSVRTEDSPLHF; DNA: TGTGCCTGGAGTGTCCGGACAGAGGATTCACCCCTCCACTTT
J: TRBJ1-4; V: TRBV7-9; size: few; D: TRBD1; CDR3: CASSLLDRPNEKLFF; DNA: TGTGCCAGCAGCTTACTGGACAGGCCTAATGAAAAACTGTTTTTT
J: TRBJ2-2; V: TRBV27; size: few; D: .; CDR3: CASSLGTGELFF; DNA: TGTGCCAGCAGTTTAGGCACCGGGGAGCTGTTTTTT
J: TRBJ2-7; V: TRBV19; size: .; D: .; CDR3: CASSIAWDYEQYF; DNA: TGTGCCAGTAGTATAGCCTGGGACTACGAGCAGTACTTC
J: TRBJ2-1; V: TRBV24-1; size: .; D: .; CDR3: CATSLEHNEQFF; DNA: TGTGCCACCAGTCTGGAGCACAATGAGCAGTTCTTC
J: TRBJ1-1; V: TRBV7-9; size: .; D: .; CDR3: CASSLVGTLSTEAFF; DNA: TGTGCCAGCAGCTTAGTTGGGACACTAAGCACTGAAGCTTTCTTT
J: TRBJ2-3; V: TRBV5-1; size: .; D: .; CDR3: CASSLPTDTQYF; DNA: TGCGCCAGCAGCTTGCCCACAGATACGCAGTATTTT
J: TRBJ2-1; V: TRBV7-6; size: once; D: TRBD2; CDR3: CASSVTRLASEQFF; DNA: TGTGCCAGCAGCGTTACACGACTAGCAAGTGAGCAGTTCTTC
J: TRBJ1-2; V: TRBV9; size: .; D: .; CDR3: CASSVGAEANYGYTF; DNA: TGTGCCAGCAGCGTAGGGGCAGAAGCTAACTATGGCTACACCTTC
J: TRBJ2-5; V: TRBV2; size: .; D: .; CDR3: CASSELQETQYF; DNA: TGTGCCAGCAGTGAATTACAAGAGACCCAGTACTTC
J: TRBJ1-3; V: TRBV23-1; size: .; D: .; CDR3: CASSPPPTVSGNTIYF; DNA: TGCGCCAGCAGTCCCCCCCCGACAGTCTCTGGAAACACCATATATTTT
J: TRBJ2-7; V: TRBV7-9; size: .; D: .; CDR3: CASRSDPTYEQYF; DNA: TGTGCCAGCAGATCGGACCCCACCTACGAGCAGTACTTC
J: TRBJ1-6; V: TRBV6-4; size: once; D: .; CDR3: CASSAGSNSPLHF; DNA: TGTGCCAGCAGTGCAGGGTCCAATTCACCCCTCCACTTT
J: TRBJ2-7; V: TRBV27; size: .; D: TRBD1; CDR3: CASSLFLQGATYEQYF; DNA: TGTGCCAGCAGTTTATTCCTGCAGGGGGCTACCTACGAGCAGTACTTC
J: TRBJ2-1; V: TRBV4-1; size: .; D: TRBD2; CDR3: CASSQVISGSSYNEQFF; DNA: TGCGCCAGCAGCCAAGTTATTAGCGGGAGCTCCTACAATGAGCAGTTCTTC
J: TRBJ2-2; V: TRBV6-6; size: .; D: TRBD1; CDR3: CASSRTPGQGATGELFF; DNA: TGTGCCAGCAGTCGGACTCCGGGACAGGGGGCCACCGGGGAGCTGTTTTTT
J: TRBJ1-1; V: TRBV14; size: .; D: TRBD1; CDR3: CASSKRPGTVKRDTEAFF; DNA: TGTGCCAGCAGCAAACGTCCCGGGACAGTTAAGCGGGACACTGAAGCTTTCTTT
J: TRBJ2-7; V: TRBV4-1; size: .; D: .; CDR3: CASSRVGARDEQYF; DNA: TGCGCCAGCAGCCGAGTAGGCGCTAGGGACGAGCAGTACTTC
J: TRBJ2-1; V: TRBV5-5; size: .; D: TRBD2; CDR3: CASSPGTSWNEQFF; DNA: TGTGCCAGCAGCCCAGGGACTAGTTGGAATGAGCAGTTCTTC
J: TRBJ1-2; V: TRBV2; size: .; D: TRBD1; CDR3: CASNRQGAAGYTF; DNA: TGTGCCAGCAATCGACAGGGGGCAGCTGGCTACACCTTC
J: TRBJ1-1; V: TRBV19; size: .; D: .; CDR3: CASSIEGLNTEAFF; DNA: TGTGCCAGTAGTATTGAGGGACTTAACACTGAAGCTTTCTTT
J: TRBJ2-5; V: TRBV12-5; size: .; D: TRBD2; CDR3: CASGPGLAGVETQYF; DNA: TGTGCTAGTGGTCCGGGACTAGCGGGAGTAGAGACCCAGTACTTC
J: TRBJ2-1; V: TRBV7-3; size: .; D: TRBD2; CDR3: CASSADRRAGGNEQFF; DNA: TGTGCCAGCAGCGCCGATCGTAGGGCGGGGGGAAATGAGCAGTTCTTC
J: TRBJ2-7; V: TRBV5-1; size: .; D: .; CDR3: CASSFRNVLRDEQYF; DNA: TGCGCCAGCAGCTTCCGTAACGTACTGAGGGACGAGCAGTACTTC
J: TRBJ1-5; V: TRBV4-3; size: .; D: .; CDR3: CASSQDRGPQHF; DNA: TGCGCCAGCAGCCAAGATCGGGGGCCCCAGCATTTT
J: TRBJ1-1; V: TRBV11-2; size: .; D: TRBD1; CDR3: CASSSLRDREAFF; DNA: TGTGCCAGCAGTTCCCTCCGGGACAGGGAAGCTTTCTTT
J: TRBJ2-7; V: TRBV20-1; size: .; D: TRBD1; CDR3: CSASGTGISQGSLYEQYF; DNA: TGCAGTGCTAGTGGGACAGGGATATCCCAAGGATCACTCTACGAGCAGTACTTC
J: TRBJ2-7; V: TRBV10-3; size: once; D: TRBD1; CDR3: CAISEPGQVTSYEQYF; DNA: TGTGCCATCAGTGAGCCGGGACAGGTTACCTCCTACGAGCAGTACTTC
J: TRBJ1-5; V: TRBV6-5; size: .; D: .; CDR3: CASSYSGSNQPQHF; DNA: TGTGCCAGCAGTTACTCTGGCAGTAATCAGCCCCAGCATTTT
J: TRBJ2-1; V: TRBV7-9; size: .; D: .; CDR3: CASSQRVSSYNEQFF; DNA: TGTGCCAGCAGCCAAAGGGTTAGCTCCTACAATGAGCAGTTCTTC
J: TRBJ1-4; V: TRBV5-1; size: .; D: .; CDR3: CASSFSPGSNNEKLFF; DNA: TGCGCCAGCAGCTTCTCGCCCGGGTCCAATAACGAAAAACTGTTTTTT
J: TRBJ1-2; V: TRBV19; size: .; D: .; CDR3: CASKVGQGSGYGYTF; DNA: TGTGCCAGTAAAGTCGGCCAGGGGAGCGGGTATGGCTACACCTTC
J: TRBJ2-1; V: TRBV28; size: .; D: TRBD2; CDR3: CASSSGNSGRAEQFF; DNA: TGTGCCAGCAGTTCGGGAAATAGCGGGAGGGCTGAGCAGTTCTTC
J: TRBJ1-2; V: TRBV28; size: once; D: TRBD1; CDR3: CASREQGASTSNYGYTF; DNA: TGTGCCAGCAGGGAACAGGGGGCCTCTACCTCTAACTATGGCTACACCTTC
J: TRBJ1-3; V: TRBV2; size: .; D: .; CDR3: CASRRGPGNTIYF; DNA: TGTGCCAGCAGGAGGGGACCTGGAAACACCATATATTTT
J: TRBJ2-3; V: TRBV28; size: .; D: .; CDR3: CASSSVPQRSTDTQYF; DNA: TGTGCCAGCAGTTCCGTGCCACAAAGGAGCACAGATACGCAGTATTTT
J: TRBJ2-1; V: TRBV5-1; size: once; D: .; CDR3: CASSTDYNEQFF; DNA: TGCGCCAGCAGCACCGACTACAATGAGCAGTTCTTC
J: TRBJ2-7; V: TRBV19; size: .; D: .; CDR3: CASSIVWGQLSYEQYF; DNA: TGTGCCAGTAGTATAGTTTGGGGGCAGCTCTCCTACGAGCAGTACTTC
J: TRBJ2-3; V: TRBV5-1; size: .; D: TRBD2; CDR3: CASSGTSGKETQYF; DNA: TGCGCCAGCAGCGGGACTAGCGGCAAGGAGACGCAGTATTTT
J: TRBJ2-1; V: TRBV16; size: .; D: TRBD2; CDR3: CASSQFGTSGNEQFF; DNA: TGTGCCAGCAGCCAATTCGGGACTAGCGGAAATGAGCAGTTCTTC
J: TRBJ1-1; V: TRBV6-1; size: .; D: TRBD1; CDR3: CASSEGEGGTAFF; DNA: TGTGCCAGCAGTGAAGGGGAAGGGGGCACCGCTTTCTTT
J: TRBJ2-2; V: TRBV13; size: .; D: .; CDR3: CASSLSVPGELFF; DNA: TGTGCCAGCAGCTTATCAGTTCCCGGGGAGCTGTTTTTT
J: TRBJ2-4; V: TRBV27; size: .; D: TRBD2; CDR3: CASSLVSSGAKNIQYF; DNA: TGTGCCAGCAGTTTAGTGTCTAGCGGAGCCAAAAACATTCAGTACTTC
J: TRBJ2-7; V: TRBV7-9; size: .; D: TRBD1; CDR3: CASSSLGQGAVSYEQYF; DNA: TGTGCCAGCAGCTCGCTAGGACAGGGGGCTGTGTCCTACGAGCAGTACTTC
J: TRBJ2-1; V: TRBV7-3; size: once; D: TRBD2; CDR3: CASSLSPTSGSNEQFF; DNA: TGTGCCAGCAGCTTATCCCCGACTAGCGGGAGCAATGAGCAGTTCTTC
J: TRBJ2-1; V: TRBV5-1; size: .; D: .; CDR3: CASSLVTSSYNEQFF; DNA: TGCGCCAGCAGCTTGGTGACCAGCTCCTACAATGAGCAGTTCTTC
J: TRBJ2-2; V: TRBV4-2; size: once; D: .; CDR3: CASSQSLSTPAGELFF; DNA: TGTGCCAGCAGCCAATCTCTATCGACGCCTGCCGGGGAGCTGTTTTTT
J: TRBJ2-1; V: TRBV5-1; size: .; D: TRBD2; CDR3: CASSLGTSGKGEQFF; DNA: TGCGCCAGCAGCCTGGGGACTAGCGGGAAAGGTGAGCAGTTCTTC
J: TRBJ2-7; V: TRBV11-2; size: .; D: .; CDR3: CASSRGHVAYEQYF; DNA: TGTGCCAGCAGCAGAGGACACGTTGCCTACGAGCAGTACTTC
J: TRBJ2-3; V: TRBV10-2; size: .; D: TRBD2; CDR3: CASSERAGGPVDTQYF; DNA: TGCGCCAGCAGTGAGAGGGCGGGAGGGCCTGTAGATACGCAGTATTTT
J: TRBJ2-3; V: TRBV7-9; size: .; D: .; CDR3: CASSSGGGSTDTQYF; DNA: TGTGCCAGCAGCTCAGGAGGCGGGAGCACAGATACGCAGTATTTT